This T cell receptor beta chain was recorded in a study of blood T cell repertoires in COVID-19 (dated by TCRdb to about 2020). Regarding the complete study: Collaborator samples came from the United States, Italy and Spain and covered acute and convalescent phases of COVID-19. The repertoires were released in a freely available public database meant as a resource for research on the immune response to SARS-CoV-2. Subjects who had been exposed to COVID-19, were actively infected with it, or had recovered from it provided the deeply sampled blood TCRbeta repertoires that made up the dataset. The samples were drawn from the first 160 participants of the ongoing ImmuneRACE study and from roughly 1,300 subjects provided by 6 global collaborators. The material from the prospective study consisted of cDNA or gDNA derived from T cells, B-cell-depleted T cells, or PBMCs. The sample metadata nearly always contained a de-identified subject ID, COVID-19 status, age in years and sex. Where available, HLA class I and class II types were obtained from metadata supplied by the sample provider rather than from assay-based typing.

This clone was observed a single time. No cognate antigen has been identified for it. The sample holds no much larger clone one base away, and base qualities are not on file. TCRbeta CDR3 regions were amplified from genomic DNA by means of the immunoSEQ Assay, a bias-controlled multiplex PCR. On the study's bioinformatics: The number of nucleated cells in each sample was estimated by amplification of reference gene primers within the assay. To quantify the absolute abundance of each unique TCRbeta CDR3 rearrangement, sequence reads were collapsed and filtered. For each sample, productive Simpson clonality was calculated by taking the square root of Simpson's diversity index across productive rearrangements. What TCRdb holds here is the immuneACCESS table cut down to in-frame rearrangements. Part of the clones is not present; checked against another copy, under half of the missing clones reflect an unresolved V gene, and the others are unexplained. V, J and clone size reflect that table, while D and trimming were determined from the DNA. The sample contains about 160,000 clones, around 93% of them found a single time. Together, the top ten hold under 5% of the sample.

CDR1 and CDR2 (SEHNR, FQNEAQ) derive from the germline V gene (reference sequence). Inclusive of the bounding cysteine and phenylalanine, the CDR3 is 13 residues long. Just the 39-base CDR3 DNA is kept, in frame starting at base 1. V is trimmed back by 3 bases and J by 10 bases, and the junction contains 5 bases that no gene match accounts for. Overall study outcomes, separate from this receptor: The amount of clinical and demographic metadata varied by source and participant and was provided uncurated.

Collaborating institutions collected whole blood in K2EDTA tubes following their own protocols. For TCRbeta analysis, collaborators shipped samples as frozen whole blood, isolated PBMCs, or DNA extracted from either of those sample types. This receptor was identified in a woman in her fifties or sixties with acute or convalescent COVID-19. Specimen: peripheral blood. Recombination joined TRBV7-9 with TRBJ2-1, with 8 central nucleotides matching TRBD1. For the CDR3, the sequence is CASSFAGTGEQFF. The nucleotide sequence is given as TGTGCCAGCAGCTTCGCCGGGACAGGAGAGCAGTTCTTC.